This T cell receptor (beta chain) was captured in a study of tumor and adjacent non-tumor tissue in lung cancer. For the study at large: Stage I to III disease affected 9 to 10 men and about 5 women aged roughly 31 to 85. Whole-study results and caveats: Patients with more diverse tumor TCRs had worse survival. In normal lung, the top 100 clones were significantly more dominant than in tumor.

Three rounds of nested PCR, following a modified ARM-PCR protocol, produced the TCRbeta library. From the multiplex PCR reads, TCRdb called clonotypes with MiXCR, one entry per CDR3 protein. The sample contains some 100,000 distinct CDR3 sequences, around three quarters of which appear only once. Concerning this clonotype: Antigen specificity is unknown. Mismatch with germline at one junction end may stem from a read error.

RNA was extracted from bulk tissue without any cell sorting. The normal lung tissue was taken more than 3 cm from the tumor edge. Sequenced: distant non-tumor lung tissue. The sequence derives from a man aged 60-69 years with small cell lung cancer.

The CDR3 sequence: CSSSVSGANVPTF. The CDR3 nucleotides read TGTTCCAGCAGCGTCTCTGGGGCCAACGTCCCTACTTTC. The chain has TRBV7-8 and TRBJ2-6, with D possibly TRBD1 on 5 matching bases. Per germline, CDR1 SGHVS and CDR2 FQNEAQ. The length of the CDR3 is 13 residues. The full variable domain, in which reference TRBV7-8 and TRBJ2-6 provide the parts outside the CDR3, is GAGVSQSPRYKVAKRGQDVALRCDPISGHVSLFWYQQALGQGPEFLTYFQNEAQLDKSGLPSDRFFAERPEGSVSTLKIQRTQQEDSAVYLCSSSVSGANVPTFGAGSRLTVL.